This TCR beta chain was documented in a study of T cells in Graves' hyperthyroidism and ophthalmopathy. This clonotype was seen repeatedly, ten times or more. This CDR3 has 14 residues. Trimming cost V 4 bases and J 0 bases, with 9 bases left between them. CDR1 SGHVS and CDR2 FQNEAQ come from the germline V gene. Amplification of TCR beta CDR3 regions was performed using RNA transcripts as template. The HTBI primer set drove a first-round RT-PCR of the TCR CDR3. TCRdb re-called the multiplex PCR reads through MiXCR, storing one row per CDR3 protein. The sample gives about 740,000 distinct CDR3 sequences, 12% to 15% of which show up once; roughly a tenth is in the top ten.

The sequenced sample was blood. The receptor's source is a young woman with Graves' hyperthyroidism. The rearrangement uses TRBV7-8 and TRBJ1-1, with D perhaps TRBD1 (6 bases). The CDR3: CASSSNRVNTEAFF. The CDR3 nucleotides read TGTGCCAGCAGCTCAAACAGGGTGAACACTGAAGCTTTCTTT.